Listed below are T cell receptor beta chains from one sample, sequenced in a study of control samples from healthy donors and cancer patients. Assay used: immunoSEQ multiplex PCR; TCRdb lists only in-frame clones, some missing. Here the sample spans 150,000 to 200,000 clones, around 90% being singletons. Sequenced input: blood. Receptor source: a woman aged 45-60 years in good health. The CDR3 runs from the conserved cysteine through the conserved F or W. Fields, in order: J gene, clone size, D gene, V gene, CDR3 protein, CDR3 DNA. The D gene is left open where the match is weak. Only part of the rows carry a size: once, few, many, or a class if the clone is expanded.

j_gene: TRBJ1-2; abundance: once; d_gene: TRBD1; v_gene: TRBV6-1; CDR3aa: CASSEARPGQGSYGYTF; CDR3nt: TGTGCCAGCAGTGAAGCGCGACCGGGACAGGGGAGCTATGGCTACACCTTC
j_gene: TRBJ2-5; abundance: .; d_gene: TRBD2; v_gene: TRBV12-5; CDR3aa: CASGGWTSGLKETQYF; CDR3nt: TGTGCTAGTGGTGGCTGGACTAGCGGGTTGAAGGAGACCCAGTACTTC
j_gene: TRBJ2-7; abundance: .; d_gene: .; v_gene: TRBV7-2; CDR3aa: CASSPRRGSYEQYF; CDR3nt: TGTGCCAGCAGCCCCCGGAGGGGTTCCTACGAGCAGTACTTC
j_gene: TRBJ2-1; abundance: .; d_gene: .; v_gene: TRBV19; CDR3aa: CASSMSSRSSYNEQFF; CDR3nt: TGTGCCAGTAGTATGAGTAGCAGGAGCTCCTACAATGAGCAGTTCTTC
j_gene: TRBJ2-5; abundance: .; d_gene: .; v_gene: TRBV7-2; CDR3aa: CASSTSETQYF; CDR3nt: TGTGCCAGCAGCACTTCTGAGACCCAGTACTTC
j_gene: TRBJ2-2; abundance: many; d_gene: .; v_gene: TRBV3-1/TRBV3-2; CDR3aa: CASSLGGARTGELFF; CDR3nt: TGTGCCAGCAGCCTTGGGGGGGCCAGGACCGGGGAGCTGTTTTTT
j_gene: TRBJ2-4; abundance: .; d_gene: .; v_gene: TRBV10-3; CDR3aa: CAISGGGADIQYF; CDR3nt: TGTGCCATCAGTGGTGGTGGGGCTGACATTCAGTACTTC
j_gene: TRBJ1-6; abundance: few; d_gene: TRBD1; v_gene: TRBV30; CDR3aa: CACLRDRNNSPLHF; CDR3nt: TGTGCCTGCCTCCGGGACAGAAATAATTCACCCCTCCACTTT
j_gene: TRBJ1-4; abundance: .; d_gene: .; v_gene: TRBV28; CDR3aa: CASSLPSTNEKLFF; CDR3nt: TGTGCCAGCAGTCTCCCCTCCACTAATGAAAAACTGTTTTTT
j_gene: TRBJ1-3; abundance: .; d_gene: .; v_gene: TRBV7-2; CDR3aa: CASSSDRYSGNTIYF; CDR3nt: TGTGCCAGCAGCTCGGACAGATACTCTGGAAACACCATATATTTT
j_gene: TRBJ1-2; abundance: .; d_gene: TRBD1; v_gene: TRBV5-1; CDR3aa: CASSEDRELYGYTF; CDR3nt: TGCGCCAGCAGCGAGGACAGGGAACTCTATGGCTACACCTTC
j_gene: TRBJ1-5; abundance: .; d_gene: .; v_gene: TRBV27; CDR3aa: CASSIHGGNNQPQHF; CDR3nt: TGTGCCAGCAGTATTCACGGGGGTAACAATCAGCCCCAGCATTTT
j_gene: TRBJ1-1; abundance: .; d_gene: TRBD1; v_gene: TRBV24-1; CDR3aa: CATGDRGRTEAFF; CDR3nt: TGTGCCACCGGGGACAGGGGGAGGACTGAAGCTTTCTTT
j_gene: TRBJ1-1; abundance: .; d_gene: .; v_gene: TRBV6-5; CDR3aa: CASQYRYIQVTEAFF; CDR3nt: TGTGCCAGCCAATATCGATACATACAGGTGACGGAAGCTTTCTTT
j_gene: TRBJ2-1; abundance: .; d_gene: .; v_gene: TRBV7-2; CDR3aa: CASTEQVSSYNEQFF; CDR3nt: TGTGCCAGCACCGAGCAGGTTTCGAGCTACAATGAGCAGTTCTTC
j_gene: TRBJ1-3; abundance: once; d_gene: .; v_gene: TRBV14; CDR3aa: CASSQVVGTIYF; CDR3nt: TGTGCCAGCAGCCAAGTGGTGGGCACCATATATTTT
j_gene: TRBJ1-5; abundance: .; d_gene: .; v_gene: TRBV3-1/TRBV3-2; CDR3aa: CASSQGGGQPQHF; CDR3nt: TGTGCCAGCAGCCAGGGGGGGGGTCAGCCCCAGCATTTT
j_gene: TRBJ2-5; abundance: .; d_gene: .; v_gene: TRBV7-3; CDR3aa: CASSLMAEVETQYF; CDR3nt: TGTGCCAGCAGCTTAATGGCAGAGGTGGAGACCCAGTACTTC
j_gene: TRBJ2-5; abundance: .; d_gene: TRBD2; v_gene: TRBV5-1; CDR3aa: CASSLVVAGGQETQYF; CDR3nt: TGCGCCAGCAGCTTGGTGGTAGCGGGGGGGCAAGAGACCCAGTACTTC
j_gene: TRBJ2-7; abundance: .; d_gene: .; v_gene: TRBV3-1/TRBV3-2; CDR3aa: CASSFKWARHRSYEQYF; CDR3nt: TGTGCCAGCAGCTTTAAGTGGGCCCGTCACCGGTCCTACGAGCAGTACTTC
j_gene: TRBJ2-2; abundance: .; d_gene: .; v_gene: TRBV9; CDR3aa: CASNSGASTGELFF; CDR3nt: TGTGCCAGCAACTCCGGGGCCTCGACCGGGGAGCTGTTTTTT
j_gene: TRBJ2-1; abundance: .; d_gene: TRBD2; v_gene: TRBV6-6; CDR3aa: CASSSLSGGANEQFF; CDR3nt: TGTGCCAGCAGTTCTCTAAGCGGGGGGGCGAATGAGCAGTTCTTC
j_gene: TRBJ1-2; abundance: .; d_gene: TRBD1; v_gene: TRBV5-6; CDR3aa: CASSLGQGQNYGYTF; CDR3nt: TGTGCCAGCAGCTTAGGACAGGGGCAAAACTATGGCTACACCTTC
j_gene: TRBJ2-7; abundance: .; d_gene: TRBD2; v_gene: TRBV11-2; CDR3aa: CASRALLAGEDEQYF; CDR3nt: TGTGCCAGCAGGGCGCTACTAGCGGGAGAGGACGAGCAGTACTTC
j_gene: TRBJ2-5; abundance: .; d_gene: .; v_gene: TRBV5-1; CDR3aa: CASSLEGRKETQYF; CDR3nt: TGCGCCAGCAGCTTGGAGGGGCGGAAAGAGACCCAGTACTTC
j_gene: TRBJ2-5; abundance: .; d_gene: TRBD2; v_gene: TRBV19; CDR3aa: CASSETVGLQETQYF; CDR3nt: TGTGCCAGTAGCGAGACTGTGGGACTACAAGAGACCCAGTACTTC
j_gene: TRBJ1-5; abundance: few; d_gene: .; v_gene: TRBV3-1/TRBV3-2; CDR3aa: CASSQDRAQPQHF; CDR3nt: TGTGCCAGCAGCCAAGACAGGGCACAGCCCCAGCATTTT
j_gene: TRBJ1-5; abundance: few; d_gene: .; v_gene: TRBV12-3/TRBV12-4; CDR3aa: CASSSGQPQHF; CDR3nt: TGTGCCAGCAGTTCTGGTCAGCCCCAGCATTTT
j_gene: TRBJ2-2; abundance: .; d_gene: .; v_gene: TRBV3-1/TRBV3-2; CDR3aa: CASSKQANTGELFF; CDR3nt: TGTGCCAGCAGCAAACAGGCGAACACCGGGGAGCTGTTTTTT
j_gene: TRBJ2-1; abundance: .; d_gene: TRBD2; v_gene: TRBV9; CDR3aa: CASSVQPGLGKNEQFF; CDR3nt: TGTGCCAGCAGCGTACAACCGGGACTAGGGAAGAATGAGCAGTTCTTC
j_gene: TRBJ2-4; abundance: .; d_gene: .; v_gene: TRBV21-1; CDR3aa: CASSRWDAGRCRNIQYF; CDR3nt: TGTGCCAGCAGCCGATGGGACGCAGGGAGGTGTAGAAACATTCAGTACTTC
j_gene: TRBJ2-7; abundance: .; d_gene: .; v_gene: TRBV5-4; CDR3aa: CASSLSPGSYEQYF; CDR3nt: TGTGCCAGCAGCTTGTCGCCAGGTTCTTACGAGCAGTACTTC
j_gene: TRBJ1-2; abundance: .; d_gene: .; v_gene: TRBV9; CDR3aa: CASSVDRPNYGYTF; CDR3nt: TGTGCCAGCAGCGTAGACAGGCCTAACTATGGCTACACCTTC
j_gene: TRBJ2-1; abundance: once; d_gene: .; v_gene: TRBV3-1/TRBV3-2; CDR3aa: CASSPISGSYNEQFF; CDR3nt: TGTGCCAGCAGCCCTATTAGCGGCTCCTACAATGAGCAGTTCTTC
j_gene: TRBJ2-1; abundance: once; d_gene: TRBD2; v_gene: TRBV13; CDR3aa: CASRALAGLNEQFF; CDR3nt: TGTGCCAGCAGGGCCCTAGCGGGATTGAATGAGCAGTTCTTC
j_gene: TRBJ2-3; abundance: .; d_gene: TRBD2; v_gene: TRBV7-9; CDR3aa: CASSFGPGLATDTQYF; CDR3nt: TGTGCCAGCAGCTTTGGTCCGGGACTAGCGACAGATACGCAGTATTTT
j_gene: TRBJ2-2; abundance: .; d_gene: .; v_gene: TRBV21-1; CDR3aa: CASSAPGQGHTGELFF; CDR3nt: TGTGCCAGCAGCGCCCCGGGACAGGGTCACACCGGGGAGCTGTTTTTT
j_gene: TRBJ2-7; abundance: once; d_gene: TRBD1; v_gene: TRBV4-1; CDR3aa: CASSRRGRTDEQYF; CDR3nt: TGCGCCAGCAGCCGCAGGGGGCGGACGGACGAGCAGTACTTC
j_gene: TRBJ2-4; abundance: .; d_gene: .; v_gene: TRBV7-2; CDR3aa: CASSAGINIQYF; CDR3nt: TGTGCCAGCAGCGCAGGGATAAACATTCAGTACTTC
j_gene: TRBJ1-6; abundance: .; d_gene: .; v_gene: TRBV11-2; CDR3aa: CASTLHQFSPLHF; CDR3nt: TGTGCCAGCACCTTACACCAATTTTCACCCCTCCACTTT
j_gene: TRBJ1-5; abundance: .; d_gene: .; v_gene: TRBV2; CDR3aa: CASSDQGYNQPQHF; CDR3nt: TGTGCCAGCAGTGATCAGGGGTACAATCAGCCCCAGCATTTT
j_gene: TRBJ2-7; abundance: .; d_gene: .; v_gene: TRBV27; CDR3aa: CASSLSGTAPRNF; CDR3nt: TGTGCCAGCAGTTTATCGGGCACCGCCCCGAGGAACTTC
j_gene: TRBJ1-5; abundance: .; d_gene: .; v_gene: TRBV6-1; CDR3aa: CASSDTGRTNQPQHF; CDR3nt: TGTGCCAGCAGTGATACCGGGAGAACAAATCAGCCCCAGCATTTT
j_gene: TRBJ1-1; abundance: .; d_gene: .; v_gene: TRBV21-1; CDR3aa: CASSKAQRDRVMNTEAFF; CDR3nt: TGTGCCAGCAGCAAAGCGCAGCGGGACAGGGTCATGAACACTGAAGCTTTCTTT